This T cell receptor (beta chain) was recorded in a study of T cell changes during pregnancy in multiple sclerosis. The CDR3 has 15 residues. Per germline, CDR1 SGHTS and CDR2 YDEGEE. The trim removed 1 base at V and 4 bases at J, leaving 5 bases unmatched. TCRdb's copy holds only in-frame clones and misses some; the assay was immunoSEQ multiplex PCR. Counted here are tens of thousands of clones, almost 95% occurring once; the ten biggest clones make up around 0.89%. V gene TRBV5-8 combines with J gene TRBJ2-1; 7 positions agree with TRBD2. The source material was peripheral blood, sampled after pregnancy. The receptor was isolated from a female donor with multiple sclerosis, enrolled in a pregnancy study. The CDR3 loop is CASSLSGDSYNEQFF. The CDR3 nucleotides read TGTGCCAGCAGCTTGAGCGGGGATTCTTACAATGAGCAGTTCTTC.